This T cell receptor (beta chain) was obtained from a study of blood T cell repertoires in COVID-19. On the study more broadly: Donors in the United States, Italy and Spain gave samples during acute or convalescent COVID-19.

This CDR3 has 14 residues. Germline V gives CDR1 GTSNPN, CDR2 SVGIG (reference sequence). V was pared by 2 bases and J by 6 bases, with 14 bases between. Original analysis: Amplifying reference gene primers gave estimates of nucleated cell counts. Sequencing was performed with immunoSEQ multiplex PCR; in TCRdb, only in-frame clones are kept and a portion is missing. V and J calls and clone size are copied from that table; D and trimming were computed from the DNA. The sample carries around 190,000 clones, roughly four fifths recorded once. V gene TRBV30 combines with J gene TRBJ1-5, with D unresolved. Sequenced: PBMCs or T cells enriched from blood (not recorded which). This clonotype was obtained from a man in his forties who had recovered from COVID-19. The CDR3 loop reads CAWSLGVISQPQHF. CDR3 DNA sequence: TGTGCCTGGAGTCTAGGAGTTATCAGTCAGCCCCAGCATTTT.